This section outlines one TCR beta chain sequence together with its context. Its antigen remains unidentified. Base qualities are not at hand, and no much larger clone is one base apart. The data derive from a study of blood T cell repertoires in COVID-19 (dated by TCRdb to 2020 to 2022). Looking at the study overall: Collaborator samples came from the United States, Italy and Spain and covered acute and convalescent phases of COVID-19. The repertoires were released in a freely available public database meant as a resource for research on the immune response to SARS-CoV-2. The prospective study material was composed of cDNA or gDNA derived from T cells, B-cell-depleted T cells, or PBMCs. Where HLA class I and class II types were available, the types were taken from metadata supplied by the sample provider, not from assay-based typing. Subjects who had been exposed to COVID-19, were actively infected with it, or had recovered from it provided the deeply sampled blood TCRbeta repertoires that made up the dataset. A de-identified subject ID, COVID-19 status, age in years and sex were almost always included in the sample metadata. Samples came from the ongoing ImmuneRACE study (first 160 participants) plus 1,254 subjects from 6 global collaborators. What the authors observed across the whole study: Clinical and demographic metadata were provided uncurated, with the amount varying by source and participant.

The germline V gene encodes CDR1 GTSNPN and CDR2 SVGIG (reference sequence). The CDR3 runs 16 amino acids, cysteine and phenylalanine included. Only CDR3 DNA is held: 48 bases, read in frame from base 1. The germline V and J ends show losses of 0 bases and 12 bases respectively, and no gene match explains 16 bases of the junction. TCRbeta CDR3 regions were amplified from genomic DNA using the immunoSEQ Assay, a bias-controlled multiplex PCR. The source study handled its data this way. The number of nucleated cells in each sample was estimated by amplification of reference gene primers within the assay. To quantify the absolute abundance of each unique TCRbeta CDR3 rearrangement, sequence reads were collapsed and filtered. For each sample, productive Simpson clonality was calculated as the square root of Simpson's diversity index across productive rearrangements. In its TCRdb copy, this immuneACCESS table keeps in-frame sequences only and misses some clones. Where compared with another copy, unresolved V genes explain less than half of these, and the others have no known cause. That table furnishes V, J and clone size, whereas the DNA furnished D and trimming. Recorded for this sample are around 150,000 clones; roughly 77% of them occurred a single time. The ten top clones hold around 4.4% of the sample.

The collaborating institutions used their own protocols to collect whole blood in K2EDTA tubes. For TCRbeta analysis, collaborator samples were shipped as frozen whole blood, as isolated PBMCs, or as DNA extracted from either sample type. The chain joins TRBV30 to TRBJ2-7, and TRBD2 matches 11 of the central bases. This clonotype originated in a man aged 55 to 70 with acute or convalescent COVID-19. The sequenced material came from peripheral blood. The CDR3 region reads CAWSVYSLAGGQKGYF. The bases are TGTGCCTGGAGTGTCTACTCTCTAGCGGGAGGCCAAAAGGGGTACTTC.